Presented here are 11 T cell receptor beta chains from one specimen sequenced in a study of blood T cell repertoires in COVID-19. Data came from immunoSEQ multiplex PCR; TCRdb stores just in-frame clones and leaves some out. In the table there are about 54,000 clones, approximately 87% of which are singletons. Material: peripheral blood. All receptors come from a human donor in a cohort sampled during active COVID-19.

This clone was recorded once. The chain carries TRBV21-1 and TRBJ2-1; the tabulated D call, TRBD2, remains unverified against the DNA. TRBV21-1 is reported as a pseudogene. The CDR3 consists of 15 residues. CDR3 sequence: CAPPGCGVSYNEQFF. CDR3 bases: TGTGCCCCACCGGGATGCGGGGTCTCCTACAATGAGCAGTTCTTC.

The chain joins TRBV30 to TRBJ1-6; D is unclear. CDR1 is GTSNPN and CDR2 is SVGIG in the germline V gene (reference sequence). There are 13 residues in the CDR3. The V gene lost 2 bases and the J gene lost 7 bases, with 9 bases spanning the gap. This CDR3 reads CAWSLAGNSPLHF. CDR3 sequence (DNA): TGTGCCTGGAGTCTGGCAGGAAATTCACCCCTCCACTTT.

The chain links TRBV19 to TRBJ1-1; tentatively, D is TRBD1 (6 bases). The CDR3 loop spans 15 amino acids. Trimming took off 5 bases at V and 1 base at J, with 14 bases between the two ends. CDR1 is LNHDA and CDR2 is SQIVND in the germline V gene (reference sequence). The CDR3 region is CASSEQGRGNTEAFF. DNA for the CDR3: TGTGCCAGTAGTGAACAGGGTAGGGGGAACACTGAAGCTTTCTTT.

This chain connects TRBV7-9 to TRBJ1-1, with TRBD1 matching over 7 bases. Germline V gene data show CDR1 as SEHNR and CDR2 as FQNEAQ (reference sequence). This CDR3 spans 15 amino acids. The junction had 5 bases not matched to a gene; V was cut back by 0 bases and J by 4 bases. The CDR3 DNA follows: TGTGCCAGCAGCTTAGCAAGGGGGCTCGTCACTGAAGCTTTCTTT. Its translation: CASSLARGLVTEAFF.

The chain carries TRBV12-5 and TRBJ2-3, with a weak D call TRBD2 (7 bases). Trimming stripped 1 base from V and 1 base from J, with 9 bases between. This CDR3 region has 15 residues. The germline CDR1 and CDR2 sequences are LGHNT and FRNRAP. The CDR3: CASGLGGGGTDTQYF. CDR3 nucleotide sequence: TGTGCTAGTGGTTTGGGGGGGGGCGGCACAGATACGCAGTATTTT. Drawing the rest from reference TRBV12-5 and TRBJ2-3, the complete variable domain is DARVTQTPRHKVTEMGQEVTMRCQPILGHNTVFWYRQTMMQGLELLAYFRNRAPLDDSGMPKDRFSAEMPDATLATLKIQPSEPRDSAVYFCASGLGGGGTDTQYFGPGTRLTVL.

This chain links TRBV18 with TRBJ1-1, with TRBD1 matching over 8 bases. The V segment lost 2 bases and the J segment 3 bases; nucleotides outside the gene matches: 8. This CDR3 comprises 16 residues. Germline CDR1 reads KGHSH; CDR2 reads LQKENI. The CDR3 nucleotides are TGTGCCAGCTCACCAATACACAGGGGGGAGGACACTGAAGCTTTCTTT. Its translation: CASSPIHRGEDTEAFF. Full variable domain (remainder filled in from reference TRBV18 and TRBJ1-1): NAGVMQNPRHLVRRRGQEARLRCSPMKGHSHVYWYRQLPEEGLKFMVYLQKENIIDESGMPKERFSAEFPKEGPSILRIQQVVRGDSAAYFCASSPIHRGEDTEAFFGQGTRLTVV.

The chain links TRBV18 to TRBJ2-2; TRBD2 agrees at 12 bases. V lost 5 bases and J lost 1; bases outside the gene matches: 5. The germline V gene encodes CDR1 KGHSH and CDR2 LQKENI. There are 17 residues in the CDR3. The CDR3 DNA is TGTGCCAGCTCAGACCCGGGACTAGCGGGGAACACCGGGGAGCTGTTTTTT. This sequence encodes CASSDPGLAGNTGELFF.

This sequence joins TRBV6-5 and TRBJ2-7, with 8 bases matching TRBD1. V lost 9 bases, J lost 3 bases, and 7 bases stayed unmatched. The CDR3 covers 13 residues. CDR1 is MNHEY and CDR2 is SVGAGI in the germline V gene. The CDR3 protein is CASGTDRGYEQYF. CDR3 DNA sequence: TGTGCCAGTGGGACTGACAGGGGCTACGAGCAGTACTTC.

The chain recombines TRBV18 with TRBJ1-5; D gene ambiguous. V was pared by 3 bases and J by 6 bases, with 6 bases between. The germline V gene encodes CDR1 KGHSH and CDR2 LQKENI. The CDR3 has 12 amino acids. CDR3 coding DNA: TGTGCCAGCTCACCTCCCGGTCAGCCCCAGCATTTT. It encodes CASSPPGQPQHF.

The chain carries TRBV25-1 and TRBJ1-3, with a possible D match to TRBD1 (5 bases). Germline loops: CDR1 MGHDK, CDR2 SYGVNS. The CDR3 has 13 amino acids. Trimming pared 6 bases from V and 1 base from J, leaving 7 bases between. The chain's CDR3 is CASSRDSGNTIYF. The DNA of the CDR3 is TGTGCCAGCAGCAGGGATTCTGGAAACACCATATATTTT. Variable domain in full (rest from reference TRBV25-1 and TRBJ1-3): EADIYQTPRYLVIGTGKKITLECSQTMGHDKMYWYQQDPGMELHLIHYSYGVNSTEKGDLSSESTVSRIRTEHFPLTLESARPSHTSQYLCASSRDSGNTIYFGEGSWLTVV.

The rearrangement joins TRBV4-3 to TRBJ2-4, with 9 bases aligning to TRBD2. CDR3 length: 16 residues. The germline V gene encodes CDR1 LGHNA and CDR2 YSLEER. Trimming took 0 bases from V and 7 from J; bases not matched to a gene: 7. The CDR3 DNA reads as TGCGCCAGCAGCCAAGATTCAGGCGGGGGGGCCAACATTCAGTACTTC. As protein: CASSQDSGGGANIQYF.